This TCR beta chain is drawn from a study of T-cell memory formation after mild COVID-19. Per the germline V gene, CDR1 is DFQATT and CDR2 is SNEGSKA (reference sequence). This CDR3 contains 13 residues. The V and J ends lost 0 bases and 8 bases respectively, with 14 bases between them. General observations from the study: Memory sampled before infection contained some responding clones, suggesting cross-reactive memory joined. Among contracting clones, CD4+ were mainly CM/EM and CD8+ enriched in EMRA.

This clonotype was seen a few times. Its cognate antigen is unknown. Researchers used 5'RACE with constant-segment primers to make TCR alpha and TCR beta cDNA libraries that carry sample barcodes and UMIs. In TCRdb, the 5' RACE reads were re-called with MiXCR into one record per CDR3 protein. The sample yields under 600,000 distinct CDR3 sequences, less than 25% seen once. The chain links TRBV20-1 to TRBJ2-7; D gene ambiguous. Sequencing input: PBMCs or a T cell subset sorted from them (not recorded which). The sequence came from an adult woman who had mild COVID-19 (a few samples of this study predate the infection). Cell type and time point are not known. CDR3 DNA sequence: TGCAGTGCTAGAGACCGCATAATGGGCCAGCAGTACTTC. This gives the protein CSARDRIMGQQYF.